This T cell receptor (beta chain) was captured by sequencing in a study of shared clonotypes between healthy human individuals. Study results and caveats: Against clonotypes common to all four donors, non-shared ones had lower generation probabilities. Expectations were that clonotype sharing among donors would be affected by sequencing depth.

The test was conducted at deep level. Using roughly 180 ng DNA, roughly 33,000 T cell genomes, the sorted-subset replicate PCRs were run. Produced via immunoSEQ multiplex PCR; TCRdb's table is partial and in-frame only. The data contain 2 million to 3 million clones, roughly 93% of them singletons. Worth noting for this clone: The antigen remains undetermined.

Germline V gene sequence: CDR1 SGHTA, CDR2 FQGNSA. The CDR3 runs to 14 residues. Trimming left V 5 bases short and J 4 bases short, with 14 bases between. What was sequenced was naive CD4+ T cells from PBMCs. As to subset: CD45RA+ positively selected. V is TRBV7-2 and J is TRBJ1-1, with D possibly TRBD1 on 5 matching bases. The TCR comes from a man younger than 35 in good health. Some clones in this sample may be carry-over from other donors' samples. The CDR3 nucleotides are TGTGCCAGCAGCCGAAATGCGGGGCCCACTGAAGCTTTCTTT. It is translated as CASSRNAGPTEAFF. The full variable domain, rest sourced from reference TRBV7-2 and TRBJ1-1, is GAGVSQSPSNKVTEKGKDVELRCDPISGHTALYWYRQSLGQGLEFLIYFQGNSAPDKSGLPSDRFSAERTGGSVSTLTIQRTQQEDSAVYLCASSRNAGPTEAFFGQGTRLTVV.